Presented here are 9 T cell receptor beta chains from one specimen sequenced in a study of T cells in Graves' hyperthyroidism and ophthalmopathy. Amplification of TCR beta CDR3 regions was performed using RNA transcripts as template. First-round RT-PCR with HTBI primers amplified the TCR CDR3 region. TCRdb used MiXCR to reprocess the multiplex PCR reads, holding one entry per CDR3 protein. The repertoire includes 490,000 or so distinct CDR3 sequences, 20% of them detected once, and roughly 50% sits in the top ten. Sequenced input: blood. The receptors shown here come from a man aged 40-50 years with Graves' ophthalmopathy.

This clonotype was recorded a few times. The V gene is TRBV5-1, the J gene TRBJ1-4; 7 bases are a match to TRBD1. Germline loops: CDR1 SGHRS, CDR2 YFSETQ. V shed 4 bases and J 5 bases; nucleotides not matched to a gene: 5. This CDR3 is built from 14 residues. This chain's CDR3 is CASSKDRMNEKLFF. CDR3 sequence (DNA): TGCGCCAGCAGCAAGGACAGGATGAATGAAAAACTGTTTTTT.

This clonotype was recorded a few times. The V call is TRBV27, the J call TRBJ2-1; 9 positions match TRBD1. Germline V gene data show CDR1 as MNHEY and CDR2 as SMNVEV (reference sequence). This CDR3 is 14 amino acids long. V shed 7 bases, J shed 6 bases, and the junction held 7 bases outside the gene matches. CDR3 amino acids: CASNRGQGFNEQFF. The CDR3 nucleotides read TGTGCCAGCAATCGGGGACAGGGATTCAATGAGCAGTTCTTC.

The chain employs TRBV2 and TRBJ1-2; D is unresolved. The length of the CDR3 is 11 residues. Germline V gene sequence: CDR1 SNHLY, CDR2 FYNNEI. Trimming pared 5 bases from V and 8 bases from J, leaving 9 bases between. The CDR3 nucleotides read TGTGCCAGCAGTAGGGAGGACGGCTACACCTTC. This gives the protein CASSREDGYTF.

This clonotype was detected many times. The CDR3 is CASMSEGTDTQYF. Here the CDR3 DNA reads TGTGCCAGCATGTCGGAGGGGACAGATACGCAGTATTTT. The chain couples TRBV3-1 to TRBJ2-3; possibly TRBD2 for D (6 bases). The CDR3 covers 13 residues. Looked up from germline, CDR1 is LGHDT and CDR2 is YNNKEL (reference sequence). V dropped 7 bases and J dropped 3 bases, with 11 bases sitting between them.

This clonotype has more than one count but fewer than ten. V and J are TRBV6-2 or TRBV6-3 and TRBJ2-5; no reliable D call. V lost 6 bases to trimming and J lost 0 bases, with 5 bases between them. Looked up from germline, CDR1 is MNHEY and CDR2 is SVGEGT. CDR3 length equals 12 residues. The DNA for the CDR3 is TGTGCCAGCAGAGAATACCAAGAGACCCAGTACTTC. It encodes CASREYQETQYF.

This clonotype was observed at least ten times. This chain joins TRBV13 and TRBJ1-1; D uncertain. V was cut by 2 bases and J by 5 bases, with 0 bases left in between. The germline V gene encodes CDR1 PRHDT and CDR2 FYEKMQ (reference sequence). The CDR3 is 10 residues long. DNA for the CDR3: TGTGCCAGCAGCTTAACTGAAGCTTTCTTT. Protein sequence: CASSLTEAFF. Full variable domain (remainder filled in from reference TRBV13 and TRBJ1-1): AAGVIQSPRHLIKEKRETATLKCYPIPRHDTVYWYQQGPGQDPQFLISFYEKMQSDKGSIPDRFSAQQFSDYHSELNMSSLELGDSALYFCASSLTEAFFGQGTRLTVV.

This clonotype has a count of ten or more. This chain joins TRBV6-1 and TRBJ2-1; TRBD2 agrees at 8 bases. J was trimmed by 6 bases and V by 5 bases; bases with no gene match: 6. CDR1 is MNHNS, CDR2 SASEGT, per germline. This CDR3 is 14 amino acids long. For the CDR3, the DNA is TGTGCCAGCAGTTCTTCTCGGGGGGGCAATGAGCAGTTCTTC. This codes for CASSSSRGGNEQFF.

This clonotype has at least ten counts. The chain combines TRBV11-2 with TRBJ2-7, with a weak D call TRBD1 (6 bases). This CDR3 region has 17 residues. V lost 5 bases and J 1 base, leaving 21 bases between the germline ends. CDR1 is SGHAT, CDR2 FQNNGV, per germline. CDR3 sequence: CASSKILGTPRSYEQYF. As DNA, the CDR3 is TGTGCCAGCAGCAAGATACTAGGGACACCTAGGTCCTACGAGCAGTACTTC. Together with reference TRBV11-2 and TRBJ2-7, the CDR3 gives the full variable domain: EAGVAQSPRYKIIEKRQSVAFWCNPISGHATLYWYQQILGQGPKLLIQFQNNGVVDDSQLPKDRFSAERLKGVDSTLKIQPAKLEDSAVYLCASSKILGTPRSYEQYFGPGTRLTVT.

The chain uses TRBV27 and TRBJ2-5; the match to TRBD2 covers 14 bases. Germline loops: CDR1 MNHEY, CDR2 SMNVEV (reference sequence). CDR3 length: 17 residues. The trim removed 3 bases at V and 5 bases at J, leaving 8 bases unmatched. The chain's CDR3 is CASSLGLAGVLGETQYF. CDR3 DNA sequence: TGTGCCAGCAGTTTGGGACTAGCGGGGGTCCTGGGGGAGACCCAGTACTTC.